This TCR beta chain was recovered during a study of T cell repertoires in cytomegalovirus infection. The CDR3 covers 12 residues. The germline V gene encodes CDR1 DFQATT and CDR2 SNEGSKA (reference sequence). Trimming took 7 bases from V and 3 from J, leaving 11 bases between them. TCRdb called the reads again in MiXCR, with one record for every CDR3 protein. The table lists about 360,000 distinct CDR3 sequences, 15% to 20% of them singletons. This TCR was sampled from a human donor in good health (CMV status not recorded). Some clones in this sample may be carry-over from other donors' samples. The sample comprised PBMCs. This chain joins TRBV20-1 and TRBJ2-3, with D possibly matching TRBD1 (6 bases). The CDR3 loop is CSGTVGTDTQYF. In DNA, the CDR3 is TGCAGTGGGACAGTCGGGACAGATACGCAGTATTTT.